The 20 T cell receptor beta chains given below trace back to one sample, sequenced in a study of T cell responses to AZD1222 COVID-19 vaccine (dated by TCRdb to about 2021). Sample time point, as interpreted from the label and publication: baseline before first vaccination. Libraries were built with the immunoSEQ multiplex PCR assay. Not all clones reach the TCRdb copy of this immuneACCESS table, which keeps in-frame sequences only. Checked studies attribute under half of the gap to unresolved V genes and leave the rest unexplained. The sample table contains about 67,000 clones; only one count was recorded for around four fifths of them. Jointly, the top ten make up 21% of the sample. The input for sequencing was peripheral blood, taken on day 0 of AZD1222 vaccination. All receptors come from an adult in good health.

Only a few counts were recorded for this clone. V is TRBV7-9 and J is TRBJ2-5; D gene unclear. From germline, CDR1 is SEHNR and CDR2 FQNEAQ (reference sequence). Trimming pared 4 bases from V and 3 bases from J, leaving 15 bases between. The CDR3 loop spans 15 amino acids. The CDR3 sequence is CASSSPAKLEETQYF. The DNA of the CDR3 is TGTGCCAGCAGCTCCCCGGCCAAGTTAGAAGAGACCCAGTACTTC.

The V and J genes are TRBV27 and TRBJ2-2; tentative D call: TRBD2 (7 bases). Trimming removed 3 bases at V and 7 bases at J, with 24 bases between. This CDR3 is 18 amino acids long. The germline CDR1 and CDR2 sequences are MNHEY and SMNVEV (reference sequence). CDR3 in amino acids: CASSFPRGGPLVGGELFF. CDR3 DNA: TGTGCCAGCAGTTTCCCACGCGGGGGCCCCTTGGTTGGCGGGGAGCTGTTTTTT.

The rearrangement uses TRBV29-1 and TRBJ2-2; 8 nucleotides match TRBD2. The CDR3 covers 14 residues. V trimming: 6 bases; J trimming: 5 bases; junction bases outside the gene matches: 8. Germline loops: CDR1 SQVTM, CDR2 ANQGSEA. The CDR3 loop reads CSVTGTSNTGELFF. The CDR3 DNA reads TGCAGCGTGACCGGGACTAGTAATACCGGGGAGCTGTTTTTT.

This chain links TRBV5-1 with TRBJ1-1, with TRBD1 matching 9 bases. Germline loops: CDR1 SGHRS, CDR2 YFSETQ. J was trimmed by 5 bases and V by 4 bases; bases with no gene match: 3. This CDR3 region has 13 residues. CDR3 nucleotides: TGCGCCAGCAGCATCGGACAGGGGACTGAAGCTTTCTTT. It codes for CASSIGQGTEAFF. Supplemented by reference TRBV5-1 and TRBJ1-1, the full variable domain reads KAGVTQTPRYLIKTRGQQVTLSCSPISGHRSVSWYQQTPGQGLQFLFEYFSETQRNKGNFPGRFSGRQFSNSRSEMNVSTLELGDSALYLCASSIGQGTEAFFGQGTRLTVV.

V usage is TRBV11-2 and J usage is TRBJ2-7; no clear D gene. The V end was cut by 3 bases, the J end by 4 bases, with 7 bases between. CDR3 length equals 12 residues. Germline CDR1 and CDR2: SGHAT and FQNNGV. For the CDR3, the DNA is TGTGCCAGCAGCTTTATAGGGTACGAGCAGTACTTC. It is translated as CASSFIGYEQYF.

The CDR3: CASSQVGGGDEQFF. The DNA of the CDR3 is TGCGCCAGCAGCCAAGTGGGGGGCGGAGATGAGCAGTTCTTC. The chain uses TRBV4-3 and TRBJ2-1; possibly TRBD1 or TRBD2 for D (6 bases each). Germline assignment: CDR1 LGHNA and CDR2 YSLEER. Trimming shortened V by 1 base and J by 8 bases, and 12 bases separated the two germline ends. The CDR3 loop spans 14 amino acids.

DNA for the CDR3: TGTGCCAGCTCACCACGACAGGGGGCCCCTTCGAACACTGAAGCTTTCTTT. The encoded protein is CASSPRQGAPSNTEAFF. The chain joins TRBV18 to TRBJ1-1, with 10 nucleotides matching TRBD1. V trimming: 1 base; J trimming: 1 base; junction bases outside the gene matches: 6. The germline V gene has CDR1 KGHSH and CDR2 LQKENI. The CDR3 runs 17 residues.

This sequence joins TRBV7-2 and TRBJ1-1; D is unresolved. The CDR3 contains 15 residues. In germline, CDR1 is SGHTA, CDR2 FQGNSA. V shed 5 bases and J shed 1 base, with 14 bases lying between them. This chain's CDR3 is CASSPMRVTNTEAFF. The CDR3 DNA is TGTGCCAGCAGCCCCATGAGGGTAACGAACACTGAAGCTTTCTTT.

V gene TRBV28 combines with J gene TRBJ2-1; 12 positions agree with TRBD2. CDR1 MDHEN and CDR2 SYDVKM come from the germline V gene. V trimming: 4 bases; J trimming: 9 bases; junction bases outside the gene matches: 7. The CDR3 is 15 amino acids. CDR3 in amino acids: CASSYLAGGLTEQFF. CDR3 nucleotide sequence: TGTGCCAGCAGTTACCTAGCGGGGGGGCTTACTGAGCAGTTCTTC. Full variable domain (outside the CDR3, taken from reference TRBV28 and TRBJ2-1): DVKVTQSSRYLVKRTGEKVFLECVQDMDHENMFWYRQDPGLGLRLIYFSYDVKMKEKGDIPEGYSVSREKKERFSLILESASTNQTSMYLCASSYLAGGLTEQFFGPGTRLTVL.

The V gene is TRBV11-2, the J gene TRBJ2-7, with a possible D match to TRBD2 (5 bases). There are 15 residues in the CDR3. Trimming pared 1 base from V and 0 bases from J, leaving 10 bases between. Germline CDR1 is SGHAT and CDR2 is FQNNGV. The CDR3, as DNA: TGTGCCAGCAGCTTAGGAGGGAGCGGCTCCTACGAGCAGTACTTC. Translation: CASSLGGSGSYEQYF. Full variable domain (remainder filled in from reference TRBV11-2 and TRBJ2-7): EAGVAQSPRYKIIEKRQSVAFWCNPISGHATLYWYQQILGQGPKLLIQFQNNGVVDDSQLPKDRFSAERLKGVDSTLKIQPAKLEDSAVYLCASSLGGSGSYEQYFGPGTRLTVT.

This clone was detected only a few times. The rearrangement links TRBV11-2 to TRBJ2-6; D is undetermined. CDR1 SGHAT and CDR2 FQNNGV come from the germline V gene. Trimming shortened V by 7 bases and J by 1 base, and 11 bases separated the two germline ends. The CDR3 is 15 amino acids. The CDR3 region is CASTGARSGANVLTF. The CDR3 nucleotides are TGTGCCAGCACCGGAGCAAGATCTGGGGCCAACGTCCTGACTTTC.

The CDR3 DNA reads TGCGCCAGCAGCCCCCTGTCTACAGATACGCAGTATTTT. Residues: CASSPLSTDTQYF. The chain is built from TRBV5-1 and TRBJ2-3; unclear D gene. Trimming left V 4 bases short and J 3 bases short, with 9 bases between. Germline V lookup: CDR1 SGHRS, CDR2 YFSETQ. CDR3 size: 13 residues.

This clone has only a few counts. The chain carries TRBV29-1 and TRBJ1-1; D is unclear. The CDR3 totals 13 residues. The germline CDR1 and CDR2 sequences are SQVTM and ANQGSEA. CDR3 protein: CGYQRTLNTEAFF. The CDR3 region has the DNA TGCGGTTACCAGCGGACCCTGAACACTGAAGCTTTCTTT. Using reference TRBV29-1 and TRBJ1-1 for the parts outside the CDR3, the full variable domain is SAVISQKPSRDICQRGTSLTIQCQVDSQVTMMFWYRQQPGQSLTLIATANQGSEATYESGFVIDKFPISRPNLTFSTLTVSNMSPEDSSIYLCGYQRTLNTEAFFGQGTRLTVV.

The V gene is TRBV5-1, the J gene TRBJ1-5; 7 nucleotides line up with TRBD1. V lost 1 base to trimming and J lost 6 bases; unmatched junction nucleotides: 7. The length of the CDR3 is 15 residues. CDR1 and CDR2 from the germline V gene are SGHRS and YFSETQ. CDR3 protein: CASSLLEGAIQPQHF. The CDR3 nucleotides read TGCGCCAGCAGCTTGCTGGAGGGGGCGATTCAGCCCCAGCATTTT.

The genes are TRBV9 and TRBJ1-3; possibly TRBD1 for D (5 bases). V lost 4 bases and J lost 0, with 14 bases in between. The CDR3 length is 16 residues. Germline CDR1 is SGDLS and CDR2 is YYNGEE. In DNA form, the CDR3 reads TGTGCCAGCAGCCCACGGACCGGACACTCTGGAAACACCATATATTTT. It translates to CASSPRTGHSGNTIYF.

The chain couples TRBV19 to TRBJ1-5, with a possible D match to TRBD1 (6 bases). V was trimmed by 6 bases and J by 6 bases, leaving 18 bases between them. CDR3 length: 15 amino acids. Germline V gives CDR1 LNHDA, CDR2 SQIVND (reference sequence). CDR3 region: CASSGPGHHLQPQHF. CDR3 coding DNA: TGTGCCAGTAGCGGTCCGGGACACCATCTTCAGCCCCAGCATTTT.

The genes are TRBV9 and TRBJ1-2; D unresolved. Germline CDR1 SGDLS, CDR2 YYNGEE. The ends were cut back, 1 base at V and 4 bases at J, with 14 bases in the middle. The CDR3 sequence is 15 residues long. CDR3 in amino acids: CASSVTRSPAYGYTF. The DNA for the CDR3 is TGTGCCAGCAGCGTAACCCGATCACCTGCCTATGGCTACACCTTC.

The chain employs TRBV7-2 and TRBJ1-2; D is unresolved. Trimming removed 5 bases at V and 4 bases at J, with 11 bases between. The CDR3 has 13 residues. CDR1 SGHTA and CDR2 FQGNSA come from the germline V gene. CDR3 loop: CASSPHTGYGYTF. The CDR3, as DNA: TGTGCCAGCAGCCCCCACACGGGCTATGGCTACACCTTC.

This clone was found a few times. The rearrangement uses TRBV18 and TRBJ2-3; 7 bases fit TRBD1. Germline V CDR1 and CDR2: KGHSH, LQKENI. CDR3 size: 16 residues. The V gene end was trimmed by 6 bases and the J gene end by 0 bases; junction bases not matched to a gene: 9. The CDR3 sequence is CASSQTGSPSTDTQYF. Here the CDR3 DNA reads TGTGCCAGCTCGCAGACAGGGTCTCCCAGCACAGATACGCAGTATTTT.

The CDR3 DNA sequence: TGTGCCAGCAGCTTGAACCCCCAAGAGACCCAGTACTTC. It encodes CASSLNPQETQYF. The V and J genes are TRBV7-6 and TRBJ2-5; D gene unclear. There are 13 residues in the CDR3. Germline CDR1 reads SGHVS; CDR2 reads FNYEAQ. With 3 bases removed from V and 1 base from J, the gap between germline ends came to 6 bases.